This TCR beta chain was sequenced in a study of blood T cell repertoires in COVID-19. Study as a whole: Sites in the United States, Italy and Spain provided acute and convalescent COVID-19 samples. The analysed material was cDNA or gDNA that came from T cells, B-cell-depleted T cells, or PBMCs.

The repertoire was sequenced with immunoSEQ multiplex PCR; TCRdb's copy has only in-frame clones and lacks some. The table records a few hundred thousand clones, 65% to 85% of them present only once. The CDR3 runs 18 residues. V was trimmed by 1 base and J by 1 base, leaving 18 bases between them. The germline gives CDR1 SSHAT, CDR2 FNYEAQ (reference sequence). This sequence was found in a woman aged 40 to 49 who had recovered from COVID-19. The chain couples TRBV7-7 to TRBJ2-3; D might be TRBD1 (6 bases). Specimen: peripheral blood. Here the CDR3 reads CASSLGRSWGHCTDTQYF. The CDR3, as DNA: TGTGCCAGCAGCTTAGGTAGGAGCTGGGGGCACTGCACAGATACGCAGTATTTT.